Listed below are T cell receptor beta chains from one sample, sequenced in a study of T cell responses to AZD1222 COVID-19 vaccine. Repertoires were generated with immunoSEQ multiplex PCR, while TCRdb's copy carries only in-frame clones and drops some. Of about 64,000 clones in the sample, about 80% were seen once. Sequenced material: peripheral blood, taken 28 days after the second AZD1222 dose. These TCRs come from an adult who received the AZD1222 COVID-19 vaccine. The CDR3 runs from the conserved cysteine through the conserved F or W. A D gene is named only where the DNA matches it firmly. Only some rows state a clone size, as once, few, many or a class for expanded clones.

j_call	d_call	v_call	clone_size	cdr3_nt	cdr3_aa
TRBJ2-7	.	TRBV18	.	TGTGCCAGCTCACAAACGAATAACGAGCAGTACTTC	CASSQTNNEQYF
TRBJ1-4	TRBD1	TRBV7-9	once	TGTGCCAGCAGCTCCGACAGGGGATTCGAAAAACTGTTTTTT	CASSSDRGFEKLFF
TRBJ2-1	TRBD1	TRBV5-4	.	TGTGCCAGCAGCTTCCGCAGGGGGTCCTACAATGAGCAGTTCTTC	CASSFRRGSYNEQFF
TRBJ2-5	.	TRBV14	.	TGTGCCAGCAGCCTTACAGGGCTTCGAGAGACCCAGTACTTC	CASSLTGLRETQYF
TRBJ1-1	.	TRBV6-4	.	TGTGCCAGCAGTGACAGCGGGGGCACTGAAGCTTTCTTT	CASSDSGGTEAFF
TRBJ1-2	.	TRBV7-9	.	TGTGCCAGCAGCTTTGCAGGGCAGTATTTCTATGGCTACACCTTC	CASSFAGQYFYGYTF
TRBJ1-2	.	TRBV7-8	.	TGTGCCAGCAGCTTAGGGAGCAGGGGTACCTATGGCTACACCTTC	CASSLGSRGTYGYTF
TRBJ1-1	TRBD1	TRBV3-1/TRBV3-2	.	TGTGCCAGCAGCCAAGATGACTTTATCGGTAAGGACAGGGGAGGCACTGAAGCTTTCTTT	CASSQDDFIGKDRGGTEAFF
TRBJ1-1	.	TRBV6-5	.	TGTGCCAGCAGTCGGGGGGGTAGTGGAACTGAAGCTTTCTTT	CASSRGGSGTEAFF
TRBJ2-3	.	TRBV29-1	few	TGCAGCGTTGTCCCAGGGGGCACAGATACGCAGTATTTT	CSVVPGGTDTQYF
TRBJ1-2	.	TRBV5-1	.	TGCGCCAGCAGCTTGGGGGGGAACTATGGCTACACCTTC	CASSLGGNYGYTF
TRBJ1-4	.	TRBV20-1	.	TGCAGTGCTAGCCGGGATGAAAAACTGTTTTTT	CSASRDEKLFF
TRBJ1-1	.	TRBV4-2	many	TGTGCCAGCAGCCAAGATGGGGAGGCGAACACTGAAGCTTTCTTT	CASSQDGEANTEAFF
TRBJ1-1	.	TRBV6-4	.	TGTGCCAGCAGTGACTCTGACAGCGACACTGAAGCTTTCTTT	CASSDSDSDTEAFF
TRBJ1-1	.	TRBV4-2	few	TGTGCCAGCAGCCAAGGGGGGGGCCGGGCTGAAGCTTTCTTT	CASSQGGGRAEAFF
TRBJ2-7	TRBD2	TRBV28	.	TGTGCCAGCAGTTCTAGCGGGGGCGGCTCCTACGAGCAGTACTTC	CASSSSGGGSYEQYF
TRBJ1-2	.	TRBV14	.	TGTGCCAGCAGCGCAACGCCGTCCCTAGGCTACACCTTC	CASSATPSLGYTF
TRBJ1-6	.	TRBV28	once	TGTGCCAGCAGGGACCCGGGAAATTCACCCCTCCACTTT	CASRDPGNSPLHF
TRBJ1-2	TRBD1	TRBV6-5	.	TGTGCCAGCAGCCAGGGGGGTAGTAGCTATGGCTACACCTTC	CASSQGGSSYGYTF
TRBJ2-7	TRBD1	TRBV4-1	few	TGCGCCAGCAGCCAAGTCGGACAGGGGTCTTACGAGCAGTACTTC	CASSQVGQGSYEQYF
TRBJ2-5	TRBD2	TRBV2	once	TGTGCCAGCAGAACTAGCGGGGGGCACGGGACCCAGTACTTC	CASRTSGGHGTQYF
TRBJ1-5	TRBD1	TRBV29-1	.	TGCAGCGTTGACAGGGGGGGGTTAGAGAGTAATCAGCCCCAGCATTTT	CSVDRGGLESNQPQHF
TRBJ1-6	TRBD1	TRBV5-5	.	TGTGCCAGCAGCAGCCCGGGGACAAGACGAGGACAGGGGGTTTCACCCCTCCACTTT	CASSSPGTRRGQGVSPLHF
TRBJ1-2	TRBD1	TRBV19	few	TGTGCCAGTGAGGGACAGGGGAACTATGGCTACACCTTC	CASEGQGNYGYTF
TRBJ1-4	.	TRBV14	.	TGTGCCAGCAGCCTAAGTCCAGCCCTGACAGGAAATGAAAAACTGTTTTTT	CASSLSPALTGNEKLFF
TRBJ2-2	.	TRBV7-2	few	TGTGCCAGCAGCTTAAAGGTTTATTCGGCGAACACCGGGGAGCTGTTTTTT	CASSLKVYSANTGELFF
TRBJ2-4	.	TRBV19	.	TGTGCCAGTGTCGTCGGGGACATTCAGTACTTC	CASVVGDIQYF